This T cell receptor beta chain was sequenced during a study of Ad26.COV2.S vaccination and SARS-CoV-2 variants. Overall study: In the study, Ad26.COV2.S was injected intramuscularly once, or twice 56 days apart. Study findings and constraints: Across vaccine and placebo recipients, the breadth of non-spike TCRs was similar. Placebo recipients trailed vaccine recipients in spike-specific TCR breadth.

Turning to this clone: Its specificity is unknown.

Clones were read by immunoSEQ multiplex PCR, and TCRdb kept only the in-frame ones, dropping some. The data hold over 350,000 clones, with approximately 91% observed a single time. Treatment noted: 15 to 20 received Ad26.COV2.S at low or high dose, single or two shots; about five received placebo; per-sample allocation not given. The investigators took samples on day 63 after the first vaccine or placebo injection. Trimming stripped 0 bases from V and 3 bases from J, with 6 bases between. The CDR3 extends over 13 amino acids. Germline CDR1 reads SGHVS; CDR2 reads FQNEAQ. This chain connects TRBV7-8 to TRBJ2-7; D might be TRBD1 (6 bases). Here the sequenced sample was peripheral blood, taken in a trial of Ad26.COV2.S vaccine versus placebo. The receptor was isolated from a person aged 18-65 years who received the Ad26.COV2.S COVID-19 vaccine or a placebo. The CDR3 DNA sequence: TGTGCCAGCAGCTTAGCGGACAGCTACGAGCAGTACTTC. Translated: CASSLADSYEQYF.